Sequencing of this TCR beta chain was carried out in a study of blood T cell repertoires in COVID-19. Background on the study: From T cells, B-cell-depleted T cells, or PBMCs came the material, which was cDNA or gDNA.

This clone was detected only once. Trimming removed 1 base at V and 9 bases at J, with 15 bases between. Germline V lookup: CDR1 SGHDN, CDR2 FVKESK. The CDR3 spans 15 residues. In the source study's methods: Reference gene primer amplification yielded estimated nucleated cell counts. Here immunoSEQ multiplex PCR was the method, and the copy in TCRdb shows in-frame clones only, minus some. D and trimming were read from the DNA, whereas the V and J calls and clone size are those reported in that table. The data show approximately 70,000 clones, around 90% seen once. Specimen: peripheral blood. This chain uses TRBV14 with TRBJ2-2, with D possibly matching TRBD2 (6 bases). The source of this sequence is a human donor with active COVID-19. The donor label of this sample is uncertain. CDR3 nucleotide sequence: TGTGCCAGCAGCCAAGTTCAGTTGCGGGAAAGGGAGCTGTTTTTT. Its protein product is CASSQVQLRERELFF.